A single sample gave rise to the 17 T cell receptor beta chains below, sequenced in a study of beta chain features in type 1 diabetes. Overall study findings and caveats: In all four CD4+ subsets, TCRB CDR3 length was significantly, moderately reduced in type 1 diabetes.

Their cognate antigens are unknown. Reverse transcribing all isolated RNA meant expressed TCRB transcripts were sequenced. Here immunoSEQ multiplex PCR was the method, and the copy in TCRdb shows in-frame clones only, minus some. This sample has some 660,000 clones, with over 12% found just once. Sequenced sample: naive CD4+ T cells from blood. These receptors originate from a man between 18 and 29 years old with type 1 diabetes.

This clone was seen a few times. The chain has TRBV28 and TRBJ2-1, with a possible D match to TRBD2 (5 bases). V was pared by 6 bases and J by 0 bases, with 12 bases between. This CDR3 is 15 amino acids long. Germline V gives CDR1 MDHEN, CDR2 SYDVKM. Written as DNA, the CDR3 is TGTGCCAGCAGCCCGGGAACTAGCTCCTACAATGAGCAGTTCTTC. Translation: CASSPGTSSYNEQFF. Based on the CDR3 plus reference TRBV28 and TRBJ2-1, the full variable domain is DVKVTQSSRYLVKRTGEKVFLECVQDMDHENMFWYRQDPGLGLRLIYFSYDVKMKEKGDIPEGYSVSREKKERFSLILESASTNQTSMYLCASSPGTSSYNEQFFGPGTRLTVL.

The V call is TRBV6-1, the J call TRBJ2-7; D unclear. V lost 2 bases and J 1 base, leaving 6 bases between the germline ends. Germline V CDR1 and CDR2: MNHNS, SASEGT. CDR3 length: 13 residues. The CDR3 coding sequence is TGTGCCAGCAGTGAACCAGAGTCCTACGAGCAGTACTTC. This sequence encodes CASSEPESYEQYF.

This rearrangement joins TRBV20-1 to TRBJ2-1; the D is unclear. This CDR3 is built from 11 residues. The germline V and J ends were trimmed by 6 bases and 6 bases, with 9 bases remaining between them. Germline CDR1 reads DFQATT; CDR2 reads SNEGSKA (reference sequence). The CDR3 protein is CSAWATNEQFF. The CDR3 bases are TGCAGTGCCTGGGCAACCAATGAGCAGTTCTTC.

The table lists this clone with a few counts. The rearrangement uses TRBV29-1 and TRBJ2-1; D gene unclear. The CDR3 covers 13 residues. Trimming left V 3 bases short and J 6 bases short, with 12 bases between. The germline CDR1 and CDR2 sequences are SQVTM and ANQGSEA. The CDR3 region is CSVDVLGSNEQFF. Here the CDR3 DNA reads TGCAGCGTTGATGTACTGGGGTCCAATGAGCAGTTCTTC.

About this clone itself: The junction departs from germline at one end; a sequencing error may be responsible. This chain links TRBV7-7 with TRBJ2-7; TRBD1 aligns across 8 bases. Germline V gene lookup returns CDR1 SSHAT and CDR2 FNYEAQ (reference sequence). The CDR3 spans 15 residues. This CDR3 reads CASSFLTGDSYEQYF. CDR3 in DNA: TGTGCTAGCAGCTTTCTGACAGGGGACTCCTACGAGCAGTACTTC.

Only a few counts were recorded for this clone. The chain couples TRBV9 to TRBJ2-3; weak D call: TRBD2 (7 bases). This CDR3 comprises 16 residues. Per germline, CDR1 SGDLS and CDR2 YYNGEE. V was clipped by 0 bases and J by 0 bases, with 11 bases between them. CDR3 nucleotides: TGTGCCAGCAGCGTAGGGTGGGGGGGCAGCACAGATACGCAGTATTTT. This translates into CASSVGWGGSTDTQYF. Full variable domain (outside the CDR3, taken from reference TRBV9 and TRBJ2-3): DSGVTQTPKHLITATGQRVTLRCSPRSGDLSVYWYQQSLDQGLQFLIQYYNGEERAKGNILERFSAQQFPDLHSELNLSSLELGDSALYFCASSVGWGGSTDTQYFGPGTRLTVL.

The chain couples TRBV20-1 to TRBJ2-1; D gene uncertain. The germline gives CDR1 DFQATT, CDR2 SNEGSKA (reference sequence). CDR3 size: 11 residues. V dropped 5 bases and J dropped 9 bases, with 11 bases sitting between them. The CDR3 sequence: CSARTRTEQFF. The CDR3 bases are TGCAGTGCTCGGACGCGGACTGAGCAGTTCTTC.

The V and J genes are TRBV10-1 and TRBJ2-6; TRBD1 is a possible D gene (5 bases). Deletions cut 8 bases from V and 2 bases from J, with 16 bases between. The CDR3 contains 16 residues. Germline CDR1 WNHNN, CDR2 SYGVQD (reference sequence). The CDR3 here is CASQGRTRPGANVLTF. In DNA, the CDR3 is TGCGCCAGCCAGGGCCGCACGCGCCCTGGGGCCAACGTCCTGACTTTC.

This clone was recorded a few times. The rearrangement uses TRBV30 and TRBJ2-3; TRBD2 matches at 12 bases. After removal of 8 bases from V and 2 bases from J, the junction contained 14 bases not matched to a gene. The CDR3 runs 17 residues. Germline V gives CDR1 GTSNPN, CDR2 SVGIG (reference sequence). The CDR3 loop reads CAGDRVRTSGTTDTQYF. The DNA for the CDR3 is TGTGCCGGAGACAGGGTGCGGACTAGCGGGACCACAGATACGCAGTATTTT. Complete variable domain (other parts from reference TRBV30 and TRBJ2-3): SQTIHQWPATLVQPVGSPLSLECTVEGTSNPNLYWYRQAAGRGLQLLFYSVGIGQISSEVPQNLSASRPQDRQFILSSKKLLLSDSGFYLCAGDRVRTSGTTDTQYFGPGTRLTVL.

This chain uses TRBV6-1 with TRBJ2-3; 10 bases are shared with TRBD1. The germline V gene has CDR1 MNHNS and CDR2 SASEGT. Trimming took 3 bases from V and 3 from J; bases not matched to a gene: 3. This CDR3 is built from 15 residues. The CDR3: CASSDGQGVTDTQYF. CDR3 sequence (DNA): TGTGCCAGCAGTGATGGACAGGGGGTGACAGATACGCAGTATTTT.

The chain carries TRBV10-3 and TRBJ2-7; tentatively, D is TRBD2 (6 bases). V was clipped by 6 bases and J by 5 bases, with 17 bases between them. The CDR3 runs to 14 residues. The germline CDR1 and CDR2 sequences are ENHRY and SYGVKD. Here the CDR3 DNA reads TGTGCCATCAGGCGTAGCGGCCCGAACCACGAGCAGTACTTC. Its protein is CAIRRSGPNHEQYF.

This clone turned up a few times. The CDR3 coding sequence is TGTGCCAGCAGCTACAAGCGGGGGGCAACGGGAGATACGCAGTATTTT. Protein product: CASSYKRGATGDTQYF. This chain joins TRBV5-4 and TRBJ2-3; TRBD2 matches at 9 bases. The CDR3 contains 16 residues. V dropped 3 bases and J dropped 5; count of bases not matched to a gene: 10. The germline V gene has CDR1 SGHNT and CDR2 YYREEE (reference sequence).

Only a few counts were recorded for this clone. The chain links TRBV30 to TRBJ1-4, with 7 nucleotides matching TRBD1. CDR3 size: 13 residues. V lost 4 bases to trimming and J lost 8 bases; unmatched junction nucleotides: 7. Germline values: CDR1 GTSNPN, CDR2 SVGIG (reference sequence). The CDR3, as DNA: TGTGCCTGGACCACAGGGGCCGCAGAAAAACTGTTTTTT. Translating gives CAWTTGAAEKLFF.

Turning to this clone: Other DNA sequences in this specimen translate into the identical CDR3. This chain joins TRBV30 and TRBJ1-4; 7 bases match TRBD1. The CDR3 sequence is 14 residues long. With 4 bases clipped from V and 0 bases from J, the junction kept 2 bases outside the gene matches. Germline V CDR1 and CDR2: GTSNPN, SVGIG (reference sequence). CDR3 sequence reads: CAWTGGATNEKLFF. The CDR3 DNA is TGTGCCTGGACAGGGGGAGCAACTAATGAAAAACTGTTTTTT.

The chain links TRBV30 to TRBJ1-4; TRBD1 aligns across 10 bases. CDR1 is GTSNPN and CDR2 is SVGIG in the germline V gene (reference sequence). J lost 7 bases, V lost 4 bases, and 6 bases had no gene match. The CDR3 has 14 amino acids. In DNA, the CDR3 is TGTGCCTGGACGCGACAGGGGGCGGGTGAAAAACTGTTTTTT. It encodes CAWTRQGAGEKLFF.

V and J are TRBV11-2 and TRBJ2-5; possible D gene TRBD2, 5 bases. The germline CDR1 and CDR2 sequences are SGHAT and FQNNGV. CDR3 length: 16 amino acids. Trimming stripped 3 bases from V and 2 bases from J, with 16 bases between. This chain's CDR3 is CASSLVIWRVQETQYF. CDR3 DNA: TGTGCCAGCAGCTTGGTCATTTGGCGGGTTCAAGAGACCCAGTACTTC.

V and J are TRBV18 and TRBJ2-7; 7 bases line up with TRBD1. Germline CDR1 reads KGHSH; CDR2 reads LQKENI. The CDR3 totals 14 residues. V shed 6 bases, J shed 3 bases, and the junction held 8 bases outside the gene matches. The CDR3 region is CASSPGTEVYEQYF. In DNA form, the CDR3 reads TGTGCCAGCTCCCCCGGGACAGAAGTCTACGAGCAGTACTTC.